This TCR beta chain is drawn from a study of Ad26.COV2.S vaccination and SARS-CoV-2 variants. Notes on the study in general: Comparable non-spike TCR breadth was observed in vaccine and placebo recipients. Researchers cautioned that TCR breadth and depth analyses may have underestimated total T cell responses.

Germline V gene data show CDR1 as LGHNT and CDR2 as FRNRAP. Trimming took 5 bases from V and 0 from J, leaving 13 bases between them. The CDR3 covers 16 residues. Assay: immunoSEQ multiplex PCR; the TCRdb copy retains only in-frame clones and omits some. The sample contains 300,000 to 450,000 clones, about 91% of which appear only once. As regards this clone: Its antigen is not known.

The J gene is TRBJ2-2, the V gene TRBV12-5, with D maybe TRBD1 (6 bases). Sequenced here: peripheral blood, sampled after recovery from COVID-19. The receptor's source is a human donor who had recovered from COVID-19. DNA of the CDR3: TGTGCTAGTGGTAGGGGGACCGGGGCGAACACCGGGGAGCTGTTTTTT. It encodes CASGRGTGANTGELFF.